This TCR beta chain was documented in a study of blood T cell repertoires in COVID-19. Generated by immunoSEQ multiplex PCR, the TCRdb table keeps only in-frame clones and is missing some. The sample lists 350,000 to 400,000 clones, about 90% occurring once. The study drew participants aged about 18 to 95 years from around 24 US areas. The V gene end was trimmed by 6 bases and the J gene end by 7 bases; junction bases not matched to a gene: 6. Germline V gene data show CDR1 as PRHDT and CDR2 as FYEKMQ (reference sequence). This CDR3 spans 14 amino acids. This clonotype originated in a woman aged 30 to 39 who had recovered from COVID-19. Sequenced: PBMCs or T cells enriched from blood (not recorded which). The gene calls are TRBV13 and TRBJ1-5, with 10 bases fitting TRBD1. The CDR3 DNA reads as TGTGCCAGCAGTTCTCGGGACAGGGGCCAGCCCCAGCATTTT. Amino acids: CASSSRDRGQPQHF.